This T cell receptor beta chain was sequenced in a study of blood T cell repertoires in COVID-19. Germline V gene lookup returns CDR1 LNHNV and CDR2 YYDKDF (reference sequence). V lost 2 bases to trimming and J lost 7 bases; unmatched junction nucleotides: 15. This CDR3 contains 19 residues. The repertoire was sequenced with immunoSEQ multiplex PCR; TCRdb's copy has only in-frame clones and lacks some. The sample shows a few hundred thousand clones, around 83% of them seen only once. The chain couples TRBV15 to TRBJ2-5, with 14 bases aligning to TRBD2. Sequences were obtained from peripheral blood. This sequence originates from a human donor in a cohort sampled during active COVID-19. CDR3 sequence: CATSRRGTSGRRNMGTQYF. For the CDR3, the DNA is TGTGCCACCAGCAGACGCGGGACTAGCGGGAGAAGGAACATGGGGACCCAGTACTTC.